These 24 T cell receptor beta chains share one sample of origin, sequenced in a study of OX40 agonist ivuxolimab in advanced cancers. Repertoires were generated with immunoSEQ multiplex PCR, while TCRdb's copy carries only in-frame clones and drops some. This repertoire shows approximately 99,000 clones, around 90% found once; its top ten account for roughly 0.66%. Sequencing used CD4+ or CD8+ T cells sorted from blood, obtained in a trial of the OX40 agonist ivuxolimab. Every receptor here comes from an adult with an advanced solid tumor such as melanoma, head and neck, liver or kidney cancer.

The gene calls are TRBV30 and TRBJ1-2; no reliable D call. There are 12 residues in the CDR3. Germline loops: CDR1 GTSNPN, CDR2 SVGIG (reference sequence). V lost 1 base and J 7 bases, leaving 10 bases between the germline ends. CDR3 in amino acids: CAWSAGASGYTF. The CDR3 bases are TGTGCCTGGAGTGCCGGTGCGAGTGGCTACACCTTC. Combining the CDR3 with reference TRBV30 and TRBJ1-2 gives the whole variable domain SQTIHQWPATLVQPVGSPLSLECTVEGTSNPNLYWYRQAAGRGLQLLFYSVGIGQISSEVPQNLSASRPQDRQFILSSKKLLLSDSGFYLCAWSAGASGYTFGSGTRLTVV.

The chain uses TRBV29-1 and TRBJ1-1; D is unclear. With 4 bases removed from V and 0 bases from J, the gap between germline ends came to 15 bases. Germline loops: CDR1 SQVTM, CDR2 ANQGSEA. The CDR3 is made up of 15 amino acids. The chain's CDR3 is CSVGNSRGLNTEAFF. In DNA, the CDR3 is TGCAGCGTTGGCAACTCGAGAGGGCTGAACACTGAAGCTTTCTTT. Full variable domain (missing parts from reference TRBV29-1 and TRBJ1-1): SAVISQKPSRDICQRGTSLTIQCQVDSQVTMMFWYRQQPGQSLTLIATANQGSEATYESGFVIDKFPISRPNLTFSTLTVSNMSPEDSSIYLCSVGNSRGLNTEAFFGQGTRLTVV.

In nucleotides, the CDR3 is TGTGCTACTAAGCCAGGGCTTTTGAACACTGAAGCTTTCTTT. This encodes CATKPGLLNTEAFF. This chain links TRBV27 with TRBJ1-1, with D possibly TRBD1 on 5 matching bases. Germline V gene lookup returns CDR1 MNHEY and CDR2 SMNVEV (reference sequence). This CDR3 has 14 amino acids.

This clone showed up just once. The genes are TRBV19 and TRBJ2-7; a possible D gene is TRBD1 (5 bases). Trimming left V 5 bases short and J 0 bases short, with 14 bases between. CDR1 and CDR2 (germline): LNHDA, SQIVND (reference sequence). The CDR3 spans 15 residues. CDR3 bases: TGTGCCAGTAGTGCCATGTGGGGCGCCTCCTACGAGCAGTACTTC. Translation gives CASSAMWGASYEQYF.

The J gene is TRBJ1-1, the V gene TRBV19; D is perhaps TRBD1 (6 bases). CDR3 length equals 12 residues. V was cut by 1 base and J by 11 bases, with 11 bases left in between. Germline V gene lookup returns CDR1 LNHDA and CDR2 SQIVND (reference sequence). The CDR3: CASSIVTGTAFF. In nucleotides, the CDR3 is TGTGCCAGTAGTATAGTGACAGGAACTGCTTTCTTT. The variable domain in full, completed from reference TRBV19 and TRBJ1-1, reads DGGITQSPKYLFRKEGQNVTLSCEQNLNHDAMYWYRQDPGQGLRLIYYSQIVNDFQKGDIAEGYSVSREKKESFPLTVTSAQKNPTAFYLCASSIVTGTAFFGQGTRLTVV.

Of note for this clone: This sample also contains other DNA sequences that code for the same CDR3. The chain combines TRBV18 with TRBJ2-5; D gene ambiguous. CDR1 KGHSH and CDR2 LQKENI come from the germline V gene. Deletions cut 2 bases from V and 4 bases from J, with 8 bases between. This CDR3 has 13 residues. The CDR3 loop reads CASSPRTGETQYF. CDR3 nucleotides: TGTGCCAGCTCACCAAGGACGGGAGAGACCCAGTACTTC.

The chain uses TRBV27 and TRBJ1-1, with 7 bases that match TRBD1. The CDR3 is 15 amino acids. Germline CDR1 MNHEY, CDR2 SMNVEV (reference sequence). V lost 5 bases to trimming and J lost 4 bases; unmatched junction nucleotides: 10. This CDR3 is CASSAGTALPTEAFF. DNA of the CDR3: TGTGCCAGCAGTGCGGGGACAGCTCTTCCCACTGAAGCTTTCTTT.

In its sample, this clone was seen once. The chain joins TRBV7-3 to TRBJ2-3; 8 bases align to TRBD1. V was pared by 3 bases and J by 7 bases, with 6 bases of the junction left unmatched. Germline loops: CDR1 SGHTA, CDR2 FQGTGA. The CDR3 has 14 amino acids. The CDR3 is CASSFGQGPNTQYF. CDR3 DNA: TGTGCCAGCAGCTTCGGACAGGGTCCCAATACGCAGTATTTT.

The chain employs TRBV11-2 and TRBJ2-7; TRBD2 matches at 14 bases. Germline-derived CDR1 and CDR2 are SGHAT and FQNNGV. CDR3 size: 15 residues. Losses at the gene ends were 5 bases for V and 7 bases for J; bases not matched to a gene: 7. DNA for the CDR3: TGTGCCAGCAGCCCCGGGACTAGCGGGAGCACAGAGCAGTACTTC. Amino acid sequence: CASSPGTSGSTEQYF.

For this clone: The junction does not match germline at one end; this may be a read error. In nucleotides, the CDR3 is TGTGCTAGCAGCCGGCGGGCTAGCGGGATAGAAAATGAGCAGTTCTTC. Translating it yields CASSRRASGIENEQFF. This chain links TRBV7-7 with TRBJ2-1; TRBD2 agrees at 9 bases. This CDR3 contains 16 residues. CDR1 and CDR2 from the germline V gene are SSHAT and FNYEAQ (reference sequence).

This clone is a singleton in its sample. The rearrangement uses TRBV18 and TRBJ2-3; 14 positions match TRBD2. Germline loops: CDR1 KGHSH, CDR2 LQKENI. The V segment lost 3 bases and the J segment 1 base; nucleotides outside the gene matches: 0. This CDR3 comprises 16 residues. CDR3 in DNA: TGTGCCAGCTCACCGACTAGCGGGGGGGGCACAGATACGCAGTATTTT. It specifies CASSPTSGGGTDTQYF.

The V call is TRBV7-9, the J call TRBJ2-5; D gene unclear. The J call may be in error: the DNA end matches TRBJ2-7 better. Germline lookup yields CDR1 SEHNR and CDR2 FQNEAQ (reference sequence). The CDR3 sequence is 13 residues long. CDR3 residues: CASSYSNLYEQYF. In DNA form, the CDR3 reads TGTGCCAGCAGCTATTCTAACCTCTACGAGCAGTACTTC.

The rearrangement links TRBV6-1 to TRBJ1-5, with 8 nucleotides matching TRBD1. The CDR3 has 13 residues. Trimming took 9 bases from V and 5 from J; bases not matched to a gene: 6. The germline V gene encodes CDR1 MNHNS and CDR2 SASEGT. The CDR3: CASRTGLDQPQHF. In DNA form, the CDR3 reads TGTGCCAGTAGGACAGGGCTCGATCAGCCCCAGCATTTT.

This clone has only one observation. The rearrangement uses TRBV7-8 and TRBJ1-2; no clear D. Trimming removed 4 bases from V and 8 bases from J, with 20 bases in between. This CDR3 has 15 amino acids. CDR1 and CDR2 from the germline V gene are SGHVS and FQNEAQ. The CDR3 protein is CASSSSTLAPKGYTF. DNA for the CDR3: TGTGCCAGCAGCTCCTCCACACTAGCGCCGAAAGGCTACACCTTC.

This clone was seen once. The rearrangement links TRBV18 to TRBJ2-7; 12 nucleotides agree with TRBD1. CDR3 length: 16 amino acids. Germline CDR1 and CDR2: KGHSH and LQKENI. Unmatched junction bases numbered 9, after V lost 4 bases and J lost 5 bases. The DNA of the CDR3 is TGTGCCAGCTCACGCCTTCTGGGACAGGGGGCGAACGAGCAGTACTTC. It codes for CASSRLLGQGANEQYF.

V usage is TRBV21-1 and J usage is TRBJ1-5. TRBV21-1 is a known pseudogene. This CDR3 is built from 16 residues. CDR3 residues: CASSKAPGPWDQGQHF. The CDR3 DNA is TGTGCCAGCAGCAAAGCGCCGGGACCCTGGGATCAGGGCCAGCATTTT.

This clone was seen once. The genes are TRBV27 and TRBJ2-7, with TRBD1 identical over 10 bases. The CDR3 covers 16 residues. With 5 bases clipped from V and 4 bases from J, the junction kept 11 bases outside the gene matches. Germline lookup yields CDR1 MNHEY and CDR2 SMNVEV (reference sequence). The chain's CDR3 is CASSREPGTGVYEQYF. The CDR3, as DNA: TGTGCCAGCAGTAGGGAGCCCGGGACAGGGGTGTACGAGCAGTACTTC.

The chain carries TRBV9 and TRBJ2-3, with D possibly TRBD1 on 5 matching bases. The CDR3 consists of 14 residues. Trimming took off 0 bases at V and 5 bases at J, with 10 bases between the two ends. Germline CDR1 is SGDLS and CDR2 is YYNGEE. This CDR3 is CASSVVQEGDTQYF. The CDR3 nucleotides are TGTGCCAGCAGCGTAGTACAGGAAGGAGATACGCAGTATTTT.

The rearrangement uses TRBV2 and TRBJ1-5; 9 positions agree with TRBD1. The CDR3 runs to 17 residues. CDR1 is SNHLY, CDR2 FYNNEI, per germline. Unmatched junction bases numbered 9, after V lost 4 bases and J lost 2 bases. CDR3 sequence: CASSGSTGGIGNQPQHF. The CDR3 bases are TGTGCCAGCAGTGGCTCCACAGGGGGCATTGGCAATCAGCCCCAGCATTTT.

J is TRBJ1-5 and V is TRBV6-1; D gene unclear. V was trimmed by 6 bases and J by 4 bases, leaving 4 bases between them. The germline V gene has CDR1 MNHNS and CDR2 SASEGT. This CDR3 has 11 amino acids. Here the CDR3 reads CASRANQPQHF. In DNA, the CDR3 is TGTGCCAGCAGAGCGAATCAGCCCCAGCATTTT.

The V call is TRBV5-1, the J call TRBJ2-7; weak D call: TRBD1 (5 bases). CDR1 is SGHRS, CDR2 YFSETQ, per germline. The CDR3 runs to 14 residues. Trimming took off 5 bases at V and 2 bases at J, with 14 bases between the two ends. This CDR3 reads CASRPAGSPYEQYF. Written as DNA, the CDR3 is TGCGCCAGCAGGCCGGCAGGGTCCCCCTACGAGCAGTACTTC.

The chain recombines TRBV2 with TRBJ2-2; no clear D. Trimming stripped 2 bases from V and 6 bases from J, with 10 bases between. CDR3 length: 14 residues. Germline V CDR1 and CDR2: SNHLY, FYNNEI. CDR3 protein: CASSERLVSGELFF. DNA for the CDR3: TGTGCCAGCAGTGAAAGGCTAGTGTCCGGGGAGCTGTTTTTT. Based on the CDR3 plus reference TRBV2 and TRBJ2-2, the full variable domain is EPEVTQTPSHQVTQMGQEVILRCVPISNHLYFYWYRQILGQKVEFLVSFYNNEISEKSEIFDDQFSVERPDGSNFTLKIRSTKLEDSAMYFCASSERLVSGELFFGEGSRLTVL.

V and J are TRBV19 and TRBJ1-1, with D unresolved. Germline values: CDR1 LNHDA, CDR2 SQIVND (reference sequence). V was cut by 6 bases and J by 3 bases, with 11 bases left in between. The CDR3 contains 13 residues. CDR3 residues: CASRAVGDTEAFF. CDR3 nucleotides: TGTGCCAGTAGGGCAGTCGGGGACACTGAAGCTTTCTTT.

The genes are TRBV13 and TRBJ1-3, with a possible D match to TRBD1 (6 bases). The CDR3 runs 15 residues. V was cut by 2 bases and J by 0 bases, with 8 bases left in between. Germline V CDR1 and CDR2: PRHDT, FYEKMQ (reference sequence). The CDR3 coding sequence is TGTGCCAGCAGCTTAAGGGGGGCCTCTGGAAACACCATATATTTT. This translates into CASSLRGASGNTIYF.